This T cell receptor (beta chain) was recovered during a study of cytomegalovirus exposure and HLA in healthy donors. Study as a whole: The approximately 710 first-cohort repertoires and the 95 to 150 validation repertoires shared the same platform, a later analysis reported. Findings and limits, study-wide: According to a subsequent analysis, TCR clusters identified in the first cohort showed a tendency to co-occur across the approximately 110 validation repertoires.

This clone has just a few counts. The target antigen is unknown. V gave up 4 bases and J gave up 6 bases, with 13 bases separating them. CDR3 length: 14 amino acids. Germline CDR1 reads SGHRS; CDR2 reads YFSETQ. Clones were read by immunoSEQ multiplex PCR, and TCRdb kept only the in-frame ones, dropping some. This table holds fewer than 85,000 clones, roughly 96% found once. The clonotype was recovered from a woman under 30 in good health and CMV-seronegative. The chain is built from TRBV5-1 and TRBJ2-2; tentative D call: TRBD1 (5 bases). The specimen sequenced was PBMCs. The chain's CDR3 is CASSPDIWAGELFF. In nucleotides, the CDR3 is TGCGCCAGCAGCCCGGACATCTGGGCCGGGGAGCTGTTTTTT.